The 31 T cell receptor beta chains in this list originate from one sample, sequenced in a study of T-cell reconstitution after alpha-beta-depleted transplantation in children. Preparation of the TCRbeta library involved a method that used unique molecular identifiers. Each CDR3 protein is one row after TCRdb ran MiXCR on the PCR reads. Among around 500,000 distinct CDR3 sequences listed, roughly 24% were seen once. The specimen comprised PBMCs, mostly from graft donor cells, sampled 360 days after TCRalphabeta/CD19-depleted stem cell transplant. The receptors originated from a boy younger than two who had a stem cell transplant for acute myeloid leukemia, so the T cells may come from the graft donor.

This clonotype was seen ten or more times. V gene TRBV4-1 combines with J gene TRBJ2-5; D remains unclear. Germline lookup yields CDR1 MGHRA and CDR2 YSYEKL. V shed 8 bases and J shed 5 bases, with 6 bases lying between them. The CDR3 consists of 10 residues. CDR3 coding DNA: TGCGCCAGCGGGATGGAGACCCAGTACTTC. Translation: CASGMETQYF.

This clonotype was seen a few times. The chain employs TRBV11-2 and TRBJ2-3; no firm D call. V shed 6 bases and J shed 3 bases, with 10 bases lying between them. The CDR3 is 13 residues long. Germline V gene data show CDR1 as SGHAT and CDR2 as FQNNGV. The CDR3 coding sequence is TGTGCCAGCAGATATGGGCCGACAGATACGCAGTATTTT. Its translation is CASRYGPTDTQYF.

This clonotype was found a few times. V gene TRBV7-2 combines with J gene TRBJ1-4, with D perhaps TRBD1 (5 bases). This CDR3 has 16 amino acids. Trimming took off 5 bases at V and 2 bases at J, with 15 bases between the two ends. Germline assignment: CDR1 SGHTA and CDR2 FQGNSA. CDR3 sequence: CASSPALTVTNEKLFF. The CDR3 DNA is TGTGCCAGCAGCCCCGCGCTGACAGTCACTAATGAAAAACTGTTTTTT.

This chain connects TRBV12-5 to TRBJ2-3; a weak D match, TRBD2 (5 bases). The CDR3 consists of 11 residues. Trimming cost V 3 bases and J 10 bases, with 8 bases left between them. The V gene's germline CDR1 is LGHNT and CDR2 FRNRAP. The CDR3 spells CASGFGESQYF. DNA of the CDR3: TGTGCTAGTGGTTTCGGGGAATCGCAGTATTTT. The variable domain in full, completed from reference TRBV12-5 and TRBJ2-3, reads DARVTQTPRHKVTEMGQEVTMRCQPILGHNTVFWYRQTMMQGLELLAYFRNRAPLDDSGMPKDRFSAEMPDATLATLKIQPSEPRDSAVYFCASGFGESQYFGPGTRLTVL.

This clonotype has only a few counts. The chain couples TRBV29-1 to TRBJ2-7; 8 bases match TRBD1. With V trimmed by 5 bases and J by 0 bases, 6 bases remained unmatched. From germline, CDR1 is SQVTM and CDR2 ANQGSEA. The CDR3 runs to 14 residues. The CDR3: CSVFTGGSSYEQYF. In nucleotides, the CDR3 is TGCAGCGTTTTTACAGGGGGAAGCTCCTACGAGCAGTACTTC.

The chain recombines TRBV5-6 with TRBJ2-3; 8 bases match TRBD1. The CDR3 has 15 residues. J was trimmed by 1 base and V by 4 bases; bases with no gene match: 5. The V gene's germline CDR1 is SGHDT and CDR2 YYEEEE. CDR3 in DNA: TGTGCCAGCAGCCCGACAGGGGTCGGCACAGATACGCAGTATTTT. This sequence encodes CASSPTGVGTDTQYF.

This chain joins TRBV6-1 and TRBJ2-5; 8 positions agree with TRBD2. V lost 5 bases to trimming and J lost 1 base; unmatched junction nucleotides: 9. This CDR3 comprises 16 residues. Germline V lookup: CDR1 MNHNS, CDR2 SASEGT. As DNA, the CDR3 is TGTGCCAGCAGTCCCCTCAGCGGGGGCTTCCAAGAGACCCAGTACTTC. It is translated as CASSPLSGGFQETQYF.

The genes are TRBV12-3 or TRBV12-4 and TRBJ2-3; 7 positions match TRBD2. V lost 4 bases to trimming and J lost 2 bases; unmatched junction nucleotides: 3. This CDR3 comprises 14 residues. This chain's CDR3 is CASSSGTNTDTQYF. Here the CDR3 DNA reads TGTGCCAGCAGTTCCGGGACTAACACAGATACGCAGTATTTT.

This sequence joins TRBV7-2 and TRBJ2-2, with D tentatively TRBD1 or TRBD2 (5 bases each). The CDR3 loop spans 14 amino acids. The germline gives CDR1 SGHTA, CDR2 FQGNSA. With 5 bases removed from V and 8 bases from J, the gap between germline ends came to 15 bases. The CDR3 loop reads CASSPEGFVGELFF. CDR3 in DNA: TGTGCCAGCAGCCCAGAGGGGTTCGTGGGGGAGCTGTTTTTT.

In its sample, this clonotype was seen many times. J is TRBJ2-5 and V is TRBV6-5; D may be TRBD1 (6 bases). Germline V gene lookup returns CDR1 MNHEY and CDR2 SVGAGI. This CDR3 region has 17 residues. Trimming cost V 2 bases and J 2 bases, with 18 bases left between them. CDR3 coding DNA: TGTGCCAGCAGTTACGATCCGACAGGAGGATGGCAAGAGACCCAGTACTTC. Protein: CASSYDPTGGWQETQYF.

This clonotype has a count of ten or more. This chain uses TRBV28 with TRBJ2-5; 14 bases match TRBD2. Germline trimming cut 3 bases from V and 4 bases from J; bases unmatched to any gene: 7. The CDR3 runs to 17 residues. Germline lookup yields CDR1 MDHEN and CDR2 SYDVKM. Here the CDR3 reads CASSFTTGLAGGETQYF. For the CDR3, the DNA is TGTGCCAGCAGTTTTACGACTGGACTAGCGGGGGGAGAGACCCAGTACTTC. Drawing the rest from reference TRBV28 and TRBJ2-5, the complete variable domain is DVKVTQSSRYLVKRTGEKVFLECVQDMDHENMFWYRQDPGLGLRLIYFSYDVKMKEKGDIPEGYSVSREKKERFSLILESASTNQTSMYLCASSFTTGLAGGETQYFGPGTRLLVL.

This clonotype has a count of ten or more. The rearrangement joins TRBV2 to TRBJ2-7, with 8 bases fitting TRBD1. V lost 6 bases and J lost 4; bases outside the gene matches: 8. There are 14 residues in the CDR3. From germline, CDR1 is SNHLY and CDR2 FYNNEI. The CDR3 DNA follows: TGTGCCAGCAGCGGACAGGGCATCGGGTACGAGCAGTACGTC. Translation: CASSGQGIGYEQYV.

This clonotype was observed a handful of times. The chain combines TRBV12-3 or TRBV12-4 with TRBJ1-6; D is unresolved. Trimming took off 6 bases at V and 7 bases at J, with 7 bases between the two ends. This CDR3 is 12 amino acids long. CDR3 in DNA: TGTGCCAGCAGCCTACAAAATTCACCCCTCCACTTT. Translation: CASSLQNSPLHF.

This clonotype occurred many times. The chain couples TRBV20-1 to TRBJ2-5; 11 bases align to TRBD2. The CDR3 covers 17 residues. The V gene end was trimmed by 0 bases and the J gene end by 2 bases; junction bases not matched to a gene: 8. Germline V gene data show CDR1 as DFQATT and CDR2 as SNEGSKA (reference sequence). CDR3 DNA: TGCAGTGCTAGAGATCGGGTAGCGGGGGGGCTTCAAGAGACCCAGTACTTC. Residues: CSARDRVAGGLQETQYF.

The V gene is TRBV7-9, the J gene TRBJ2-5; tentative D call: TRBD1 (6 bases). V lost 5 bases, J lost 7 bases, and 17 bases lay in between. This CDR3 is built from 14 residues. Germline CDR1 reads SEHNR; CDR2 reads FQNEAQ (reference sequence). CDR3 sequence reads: CASSLKTGRATQYF. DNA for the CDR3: TGTGCCAGCAGCCTTAAAACAGGGAGAGCGACCCAGTACTTC. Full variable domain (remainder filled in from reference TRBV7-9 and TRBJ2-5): DTGVSQNPRHKITKRGQNVTFRCDPISEHNRLYWYRQTLGQGPEFLTYFQNEAQLEKSRLLSDRFSAERPKGSFSTLEIQRTEQGDSAMYLCASSLKTGRATQYFGPGTRLLVL.

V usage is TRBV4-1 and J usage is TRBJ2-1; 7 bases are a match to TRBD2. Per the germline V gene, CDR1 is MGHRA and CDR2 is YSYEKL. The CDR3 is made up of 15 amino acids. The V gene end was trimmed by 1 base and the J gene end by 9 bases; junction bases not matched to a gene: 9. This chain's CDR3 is CASSQVGLGEGEQFF. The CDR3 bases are TGCGCCAGCAGCCAAGTCGGACTAGGGGAGGGTGAGCAGTTCTTC.

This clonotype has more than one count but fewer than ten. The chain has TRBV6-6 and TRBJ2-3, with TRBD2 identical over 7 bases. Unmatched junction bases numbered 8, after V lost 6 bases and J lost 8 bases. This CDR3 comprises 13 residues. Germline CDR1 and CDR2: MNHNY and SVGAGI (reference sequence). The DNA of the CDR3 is TGTGCCAGCAGATCGACTAGCTCGGCTACGCAGTATTTT. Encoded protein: CASRSTSSATQYF.

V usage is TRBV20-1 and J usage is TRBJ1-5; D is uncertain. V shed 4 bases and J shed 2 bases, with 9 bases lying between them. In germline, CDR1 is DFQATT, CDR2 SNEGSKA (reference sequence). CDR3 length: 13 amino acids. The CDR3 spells CSATREGNQPQHF. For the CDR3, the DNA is TGCAGTGCTACCCGGGAGGGCAATCAGCCCCAGCATTTT.

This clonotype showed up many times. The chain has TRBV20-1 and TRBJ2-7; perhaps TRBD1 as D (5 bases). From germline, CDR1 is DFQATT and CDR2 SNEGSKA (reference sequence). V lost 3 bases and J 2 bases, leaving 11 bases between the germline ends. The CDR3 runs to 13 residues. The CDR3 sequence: CSASGQGAYEQYV. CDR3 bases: TGCAGTGCTAGTGGGCAGGGTGCCTACGAGCAGTACGTC.

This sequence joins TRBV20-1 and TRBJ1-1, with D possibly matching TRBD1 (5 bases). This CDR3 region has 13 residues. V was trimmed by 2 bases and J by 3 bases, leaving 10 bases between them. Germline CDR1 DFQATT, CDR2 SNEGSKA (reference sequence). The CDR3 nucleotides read TGCAGTGCTAGATTGGTCAGGGACACTGAAGCTTTCTTT. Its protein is CSARLVRDTEAFF.

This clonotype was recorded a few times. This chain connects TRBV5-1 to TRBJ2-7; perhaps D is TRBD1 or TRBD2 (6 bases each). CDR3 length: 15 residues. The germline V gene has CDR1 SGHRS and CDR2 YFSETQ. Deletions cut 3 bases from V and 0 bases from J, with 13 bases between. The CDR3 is CASSSGAPNSYEQYF. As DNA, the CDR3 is TGCGCCAGCAGCTCGGGGGCTCCCAACTCCTACGAGCAGTACTTC.

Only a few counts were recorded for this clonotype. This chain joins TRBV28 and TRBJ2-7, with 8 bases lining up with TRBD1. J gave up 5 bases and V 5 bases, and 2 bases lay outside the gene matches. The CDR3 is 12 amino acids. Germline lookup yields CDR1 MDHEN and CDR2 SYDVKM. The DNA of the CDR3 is TGTGCCAGCAGTCGGACAGGGAACGAGCAGTACGTC. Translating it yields CASSRTGNEQYV.

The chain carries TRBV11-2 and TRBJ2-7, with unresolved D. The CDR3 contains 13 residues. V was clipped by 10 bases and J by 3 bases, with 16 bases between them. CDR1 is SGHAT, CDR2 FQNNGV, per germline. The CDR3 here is CATQLGVGYEQYF. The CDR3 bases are TGTGCCACCCAGCTCGGAGTGGGCTACGAGCAGTACTTC.

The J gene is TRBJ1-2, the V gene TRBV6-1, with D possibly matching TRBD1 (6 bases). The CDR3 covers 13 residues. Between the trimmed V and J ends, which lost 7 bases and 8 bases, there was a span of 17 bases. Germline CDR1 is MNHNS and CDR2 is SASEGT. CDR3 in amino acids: CASTTGGAGGYTF. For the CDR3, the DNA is TGTGCCAGCACCACCGGGGGGGCCGGGGGCTACACCTTC.

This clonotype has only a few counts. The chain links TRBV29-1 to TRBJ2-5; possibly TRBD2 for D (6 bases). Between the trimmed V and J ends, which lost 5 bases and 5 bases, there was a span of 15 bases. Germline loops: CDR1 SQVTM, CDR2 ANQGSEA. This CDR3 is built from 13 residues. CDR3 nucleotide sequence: TGCAGCGTTCCCACGGGGGTTAGGGAGACCCAGTACTTC. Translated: CSVPTGVRETQYF.

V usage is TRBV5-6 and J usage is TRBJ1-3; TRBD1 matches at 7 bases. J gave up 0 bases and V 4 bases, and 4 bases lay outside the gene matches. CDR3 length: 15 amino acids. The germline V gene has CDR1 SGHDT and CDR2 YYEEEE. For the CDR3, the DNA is TGTGCCAGCAGCCCACAGGGGAGCTCTGGAAACACCATATATTTT. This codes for CASSPQGSSGNTIYF.

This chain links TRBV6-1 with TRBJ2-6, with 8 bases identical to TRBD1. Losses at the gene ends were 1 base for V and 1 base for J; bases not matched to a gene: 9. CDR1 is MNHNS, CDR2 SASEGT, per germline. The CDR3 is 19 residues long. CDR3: CASSEGWGQVLSGANVLTF. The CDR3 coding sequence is TGTGCCAGCAGTGAAGGATGGGGACAGGTGTTATCTGGGGCCAACGTCCTGACTTTC.

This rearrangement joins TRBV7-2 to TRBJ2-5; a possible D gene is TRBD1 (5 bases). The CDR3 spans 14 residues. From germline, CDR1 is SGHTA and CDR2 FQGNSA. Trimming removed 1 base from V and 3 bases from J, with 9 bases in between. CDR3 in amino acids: CASSLGGREETQYF. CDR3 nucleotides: TGTGCCAGCAGCTTAGGCGGCAGGGAAGAGACCCAGTACTTC.

Written as DNA, the CDR3 is TGCAGTGCTAACGCAGGGACAGGGTTGGGGGATACGCAGTATTTT. Its protein is CSANAGTGLGDTQYF. The J gene is TRBJ2-3, the V gene TRBV20-1, with 9 bases lining up with TRBD1. Germline values: CDR1 DFQATT, CDR2 SNEGSKA (reference sequence). Trimming took 4 bases from V and 6 from J; bases not matched to a gene: 11. The CDR3 length is 15 residues.

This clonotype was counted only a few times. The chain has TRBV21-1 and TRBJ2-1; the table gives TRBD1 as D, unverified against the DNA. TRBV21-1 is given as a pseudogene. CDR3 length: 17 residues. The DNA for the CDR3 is TGTGCCAGCAGCCACCGGGACAACTTGCTTTCGATCAATGAGCAGTTCTTC. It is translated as CASSHRDNLLSINEQFF.

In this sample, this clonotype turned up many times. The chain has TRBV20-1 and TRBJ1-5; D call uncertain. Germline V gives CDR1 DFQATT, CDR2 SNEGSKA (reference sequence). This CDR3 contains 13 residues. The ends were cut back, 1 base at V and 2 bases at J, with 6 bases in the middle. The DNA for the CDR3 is TGCAGTGCTAGAGTAAGGGGCAATCAGCCCCAGCATTTT. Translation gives CSARVRGNQPQHF.